This T cell receptor (beta chain) was identified in a study of a mutant IDH1 vaccine in newly diagnosed glioma listed by TCRdb under 2021. The study in broad terms: Across visits V03 through V10, patients got a total of eight vaccinations, given in weeks 1, 3, 5, 7, 11, 15, 19 and 23. Longitudinal TCRB deep sequencing was performed for 20 to 30 treated patients wherever samples were available for exploratory analyses. Before enrollment, most patients had been given radiochemotherapy with temozolomide as standard therapy, while the rest had received either radiotherapy alone or temozolomide alone. The 30 to 40 treated patients were around 60% male and around 40% female, with a mean age of roughly 42 years. Peripheral blood was drawn at six visits: V03 (baseline), V05, V07, V10, V12 and V13. Vaccination began 4-6 weeks after radiotherapy alone, or alongside temozolomide cycles in the chemotherapy-containing groups.

V is pruned by 3 bases and J by 6 bases, leaving 5 bases of the junction without a gene match. The germline V gene (reference sequence) supplies CDR1 LNHDA and CDR2 SQIVND. Spanning cysteine to phenylalanine, the CDR3 consists of 13 amino acids. Only the CDR3 part of the read is kept: 39 bases, read in frame from the first base. Read against the paper, the sample's time point label means: week 11, during vaccination. Each vaccine dose was 300 ug of a 20-mer mutant IDH1 peptide in Montanide, given subcutaneously with topical imiquimod. The donors had newly diagnosed IDH1-mutant astrocytomas of WHO grade 3 or 4 that showed loss of nuclear ATRX. The samples were drawn from NOA16, a multicentre, single-arm, open-label phase I trial in Germany that tested a mutant IDH1 peptide vaccine in humans for the first time. The DNeasy Blood and Tissue Kit was used to extract genomic DNA from EDTA blood for TCRB sequencing.

Here is what the overall study found, with its caveats: Immune responses induced by the vaccine were seen in roughly 92% of patients across multiple MHC alleles. According to the authors, sample limitations meant that analyses of patient blood samples could not be reproduced. Availability determined which PBMC samples were chosen for TCRB deep sequencing. Pseudoprogression seemed to be unrelated to changes in the top peripheral T cell clonotypes found by TCRB sequencing.

Preparation of the library involved the immunoSEQ multiplex PCR assay. Rearranged TCR beta chain sequences were amplified with the hsTCRB Kit following the manufacturer's protocol. Sequencing of TCRB libraries was carried out on an Illumina MiSeq. The study's own analysis went as follows. The kit vendor's proprietary platform handled demultiplexing, trimming and gene mapping. TCRdb holds this immuneACCESS table with in-frame rearrangements only. Some clones are missing; in checked studies, unresolved V genes explain under half, and the rest has no known cause. Clone size and V and J calls were adopted from that table, with D and trimming inferred from the DNA. The sample includes 30,000 to 40,000 clones, with around 83% observed a single time. The top ten clones comprise approximately 2% of the sample. With respect to this clone: No cognate antigen has been identified for it. Base qualities are not provided; no much larger clone lies one nucleotide away.

The receptor was isolated from a man in his forties or fifties with glioma. The receptor chain draws on TRBV19 and TRBJ2-7, with 7 bases aligning to TRBD1. Sample: PBMCs, taken from a glioma patient whose treatment included an IDH1 peptide vaccine. In nucleotides, the sequence is TGTGCCAGTAGTATCCGACAGGGTAGCGAGCAGTACTTC. The translation is CASSIRQGSEQYF.